This T cell receptor beta chain is from a study of T cell repertoires in cytomegalovirus infection. Whole-study context: Based on public TCR beta signatures, there were indications of CMV infection and of a matching HLA type.

CDR3 length equals 15 residues. Germline V gene sequence: CDR1 MDHEN, CDR2 SYDVKM. One entry per CDR3 protein results from TCRdb running MiXCR on the reads. The sample consists of 250,000 to 350,000 distinct CDR3 sequences, about a quarter of them appearing once. This clonotype was seen just once. A junction boundary mismatches the germline segment, possibly from a read error. The specimen sequenced was PBMCs. This TCR was recovered from a human donor in good health (CMV status not recorded). Some clones in this sample may be carry-over from other donors' samples. The rearrangement uses TRBV28 and TRBJ2-7; TRBD2 aligns across 8 bases. The CDR3 sequence: CASSSGGGGSHEQYF. The CDR3 coding sequence is TGTGCCAGCAGCTCCGGGGGGGGGGGCTCCCACGAGCAGTACTTC.